Listed below are T cell receptor beta chains from one sample, sequenced in a study of neoadjuvant anti-PD-1 for oral cavity cancer. Method: immunoSEQ multiplex PCR; TCRdb's copy keeps in-frame clones and lacks some. The table has more than 12,000 clones, 40% seen once. Sequenced material: tumor tissue, taken after nivolumab (anti-PD-1) treatment. The receptors were sampled from a person between 40 and 79 years old with oral cavity squamous cell carcinoma. Both conserved end residues are part of each CDR3. Fields, in order: J gene, clone size, V gene, D gene, CDR3 protein, CDR3 DNA. The D gene is left open where the match is weak. Clone size, where shown, is once, few, many, or a class for clones that have expanded.

TRBJ2-4 | few | TRBV7-8 | TRBD2 | CASSPRLAGKNIQYF | TGTGCCAGCAGCCCAAGACTAGCAGGGAAAAACATTCAGTACTTC
TRBJ1-5 | . | TRBV7-9 | TRBD1 | CASSPQTGSQPQHF | TGTGCCAGCAGCCCTCAGACAGGGAGTCAGCCCCAGCATTTT
TRBJ1-3 | . | TRBV15 | . | CATSEASSGNTIYF | TGTGCCACCTCGGAGGCCAGCTCTGGAAACACCATATATTTT
TRBJ2-1 | . | TRBV5-1 | . | CASSPRPRGSNEQFF | TGCGCCAGCAGCCCACGGCCCCGGGGGAGTAATGAGCAGTTCTTC
TRBJ1-5 | . | TRBV5-6 | TRBD1 | CASSLAGRGEAQHF | TGTGCCAGCAGCTTGGCGGGCAGGGGGGAGGCCCAGCATTTT
TRBJ2-1 | . | TRBV10-3 | TRBD2 | CAISESVAGGYNEQFF | TGTGCCATCAGTGAGTCGGTAGCGGGGGGCTACAATGAGCAGTTCTTC
TRBJ1-3 | . | TRBV4-3 | . | CASSQRLQGTGNTIYF | TGCGCCAGCAGCCAACGCCTACAGGGTACTGGAAACACCATATATTTT
TRBJ2-1 | few | TRBV19 | TRBD1 | CASSERQGSNEQFF | TGTGCCAGTAGCGAGCGACAGGGGTCGAATGAGCAGTTCTTC
TRBJ1-2 | . | TRBV27 | . | CASSLRIGNYGYTF | TGTGCCAGCAGTTTAAGGATAGGGAACTATGGCTACACCTTC
TRBJ1-6 | medium-sized | TRBV28 | . | CASSLRGDSPLHF | TGTGCCAGCAGTTTAAGGGGCGATTCACCCCTCCACTTT
TRBJ1-4 | . | TRBV2 | TRBD1 | CASSEAGTGNEKLFF | TGTGCCAGCAGTGAGGCCGGGACAGGAAATGAAAAACTGTTTTTT
TRBJ2-3 | many | TRBV10-3 | TRBD2 | CAITGTSDTDTQYF | TGTGCCATCACCGGGACTAGCGACACAGATACGCAGTATTTT
TRBJ2-7 | . | TRBV27 | . | CASSLQDSYEQYF | TGTGCCAGCAGTCTCCAAGACAGTTACGAGCAGTACTTC